This TCR beta chain appears in the sequencing data of a study of control samples from healthy donors and cancer patients. The CDR3 sequence is 15 residues long. Trimming cost V 7 bases and J 0 bases, with 13 bases left between them. Germline loops: CDR1 MNHEY, CDR2 SVGAGI. Assay used: immunoSEQ multiplex PCR; TCRdb lists only in-frame clones, some missing. The top ten hold 19% of the sample, which has some 76,000 clones, around nine tenths seen once. This TCR derives from a man in his sixties with lung cancer. The sequenced material came from PBMCs. This sequence joins TRBV6-5 and TRBJ1-5, with TRBD1 as a possible D gene (6 bases). The CDR3: CASNPQGYSNQPQHF. The DNA for the CDR3 is TGTGCCAGCAATCCACAGGGTTATAGCAATCAGCCCCAGCATTTT.